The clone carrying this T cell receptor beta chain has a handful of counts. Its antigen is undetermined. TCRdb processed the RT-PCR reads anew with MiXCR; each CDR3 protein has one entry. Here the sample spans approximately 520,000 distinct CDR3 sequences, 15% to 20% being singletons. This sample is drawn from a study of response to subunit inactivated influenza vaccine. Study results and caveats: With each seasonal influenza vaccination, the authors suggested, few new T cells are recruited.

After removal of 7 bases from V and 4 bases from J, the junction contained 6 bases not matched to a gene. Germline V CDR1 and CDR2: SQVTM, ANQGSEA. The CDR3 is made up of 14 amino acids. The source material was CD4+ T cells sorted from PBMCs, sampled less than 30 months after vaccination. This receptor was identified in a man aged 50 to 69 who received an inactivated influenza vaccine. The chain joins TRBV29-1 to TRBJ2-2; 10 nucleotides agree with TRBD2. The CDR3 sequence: CSGSLAGFTGELFF. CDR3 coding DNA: TGCAGCGGATCACTAGCGGGGTTCACCGGGGAGCTGTTTTTT.